The rows below give T cell receptor beta chains drawn from one sample of a study of T cell changes during pregnancy in multiple sclerosis. The protocol was immunoSEQ multiplex PCR, while the TCRdb copy is restricted to in-frame clones and leaves out a portion. Altogether 25,000 to 30,000 clones are present, over 85% being singletons, with the ten largest covering roughly 5.7%. The material sequenced was CD8+ T cells from peripheral blood mononuclear cells, taken before pregnancy. All receptors come from a female donor with multiple sclerosis, enrolled in a pregnancy study. CDR3s include the opening cysteine and the closing phenylalanine or tryptophan. D genes are given only for firm matches. A row's size may be missing; if present it is once, few, many or a size class.

j_call	d_call	clone_size	v_call	cdr3_nt	cdr3_aa
TRBJ1-4	-	-	TRBV6-1	TGTGCCAGCACGATACAGGGATCTGAAAAACTGTTTTTT	CASTIQGSEKLFF
TRBJ1-2	TRBD1	-	TRBV5-1	TGCGCCAGCAGCACTACAGGGGGCTATGGCTACACCTTC	CASSTTGGYGYTF
TRBJ1-2	TRBD1	-	TRBV9	TGTGCCAGCAGCGCAGGAGGGGGCGGCTACACCTTC	CASSAGGGGYTF
TRBJ2-3	TRBD2	-	TRBV7-9	TGTGCCAGCAGCCCGTTGTCGCTAACCGCCGGGGGGAAGGCAGATACGCAGTATTTT	CASSPLSLTAGGKADTQYF
TRBJ2-3	TRBD2	-	TRBV27	TGTGCCAGCAGTTTAAGGCGGGAGTTGAGCGATACGCAGTATTTT	CASSLRRELSDTQYF
TRBJ1-5	-	once	TRBV21-1	TGTGCGTCTCAGGGGAGCAATCAGCCCCAGCATTTT	CASQGSNQPQHF
TRBJ2-2	-	few	TRBV4-2	TGTGCCAGCAGCCTAGTAACCGGGGAGCTGTTTTTT	CASSLVTGELFF
TRBJ1-1	-	-	TRBV7-6	TGTGCCAGCAGCCCTCGGGTTATGTCAGGGGCGGGGAACACTGAAGCTTTCTTT	CASSPRVMSGAGNTEAFF
TRBJ1-5	-	-	TRBV21-1	TGTGCCAGCAGCTGGTATACAGGACTAAGCAATCAGCCCCAGCATTTT	CASSWYTGLSNQPQHF
TRBJ1-1	-	-	TRBV5-4	TGTGCCAGCAGCTTGGATAACTCGAACACTGAAGCTTTCTTT	CASSLDNSNTEAFF
TRBJ2-2	-	-	TRBV6-4	TGTGCCAGCAGTGAAGGGGCAGCGAACACCGGGGAGCTGTTTTTT	CASSEGAANTGELFF
TRBJ1-2	-	-	TRBV5-1	TGCGCCAGCAGCTTGACAGGGATGAGGGAAAACTATGGCTACACCTTC	CASSLTGMRENYGYTF
TRBJ2-3	-	-	TRBV9	TGTGCCAGCAGCGTAGCTTCCGGACTTGGGGACACAGATACGCAGTATTTT	CASSVASGLGDTDTQYF
TRBJ2-7	TRBD1	-	TRBV23-1	TGCGCCAGCAGTTCAAGGACAGGCTCCTACGAGCAGTACTTC	CASSSRTGSYEQYF
TRBJ2-1	TRBD1	-	TRBV11-2	TGTGCCAGCAGCTTGCGCCACAGGGGTAAGAATGAGCAGTTCTTC	CASSLRHRGKNEQFF
TRBJ2-1	-	-	TRBV9	TGTGCCAGCAGCCTCCAACTTGGCAATGAGCAGTTCTTC	CASSLQLGNEQFF
TRBJ1-2	-	few	TRBV2	TGTGCCAGGCTATCTAGGTATGGCTACACCTTC	CARLSRYGYTF
TRBJ2-7	-	-	TRBV29-1	TGCAGCGTCGCCGGATGGGGCAGGGGCCAAAACGAGCAGTACTTC	CSVAGWGRGQNEQYF
TRBJ1-5	-	once	TRBV28	TGTGCCAGCAGTCGGAACAGGGCTCCCGGACATTTT	CASSRNRAPGHF
TRBJ2-5	TRBD1	-	TRBV5-1	TGCGCCAGCAGCCGGGACAGACAAGAGACCCAGTACTTC	CASSRDRQETQYF
TRBJ1-1	TRBD1	-	TRBV6-1	TGTGCCACTGACAGGGGGGGGAACACTGAAGCTTTCTTT	CATDRGGNTEAFF
TRBJ2-1	-	-	TRBV4-1	TGCGCCAGCAGCCAAGAACAGGGCAATGAGCAGTTCTTC	CASSQEQGNEQFF
TRBJ1-5	-	-	TRBV2	TGTGCCAGCAGTGAAGCCCCATTTCAGTATAGCAATCAGCCCCAGCATTTT	CASSEAPFQYSNQPQHF
TRBJ2-7	TRBD1	-	TRBV19	TGTGCCAGTAGTGCCGGGACAGGCCTTTCCTACGAGCAGTACTTC	CASSAGTGLSYEQYF
TRBJ2-7	TRBD1	-	TRBV15	TGTGCCACCAGCAGAGATAGGCTGACAGGGGGCTACGAGCAGTACTTC	CATSRDRLTGGYEQYF
TRBJ1-5	-	-	TRBV7-9	TGTGCCAGCAGCTTAGGCTCGTCCCAGGGCAATCAGCCCCAGCATTTT	CASSLGSSQGNQPQHF
TRBJ2-4	TRBD2	-	TRBV4-2	TGTGCCAGCAGCCAAGAAGAGGGGAGGGCTAGCGGCAACATTCAGTACTTC	CASSQEEGRASGNIQYF
TRBJ2-7	-	-	TRBV14	TGTGCCAGCAGCCAACTAGCTCAGACCTACGAGCAGTACTTC	CASSQLAQTYEQYF
TRBJ2-7	TRBD1	-	TRBV7-3	TGTGCCAGCAGCAGGGGACAGGGGGCCGCCTACGAGCAGTACTTC	CASSRGQGAAYEQYF
TRBJ2-3	TRBD1	-	TRBV10-1	TGCGCCATCCAACGACAGGGTACGACAGATACGCAGTATTTT	CAIQRQGTTDTQYF
TRBJ1-5	-	-	TRBV7-9	TGTGCCAGCAGCTTTCTGGAGCAGCCCCAGCATTTT	CASSFLEQPQHF
TRBJ2-3	TRBD2	-	TRBV29-1	TGCAGCGTGGGGCGGGAGGACGGCACAGATACGCAGTATTTT	CSVGREDGTDTQYF
TRBJ2-7	-	-	TRBV5-5	TGTGCCAGCAGCTTTCCGGGGGGCTATGGCGAGCAGTACTTC	CASSFPGGYGEQYF
TRBJ2-7	-	once	TRBV27	TGTGCCAGCAGTTTAGCACCGAGGATCCACGAGCAGTACTTC	CASSLAPRIHEQYF
TRBJ2-2	TRBD2	-	TRBV10-2	TGCGCCAGCAGGACTGGGCGGGAGATGGGAGGGGAGCTGTTTTTT	CASRTGREMGGELFF
TRBJ2-7	-	-	TRBV29-1	TGCAGCGTGCCGGGACTCATAGAACCCTACGAGCAGTACTTC	CSVPGLIEPYEQYF
TRBJ2-5	TRBD2	-	TRBV25-1	TGTGCCAGCAGTGAATGGGGCGGGGGTCGATTTCAAGAGACCCAGTACTTC	CASSEWGGGRFQETQYF
TRBJ1-1	-	-	TRBV7-9	TGTGCCAGCTTATATGAACCGGGGGAAACTATGAACACTGAAGCTTTCTTT	CASLYEPGETMNTEAFF
TRBJ1-1	TRBD1	-	TRBV2	TGTGCCAGCTTCTCAGGGGGCATTCAAATCACTGAAGCTTTCTTT	CASFSGGIQITEAFF
TRBJ1-1	TRBD1	-	TRBV25-1	TGTGCCAGCAGTAGGACAGGTTGGAACACTGAAGCTTTCTTT	CASSRTGWNTEAFF
TRBJ2-7	TRBD2	-	TRBV4-2	TGTGCCAGCAGCCAAGGCCTAGCGGGGGTCTCCTACGAGCAGTACTTC	CASSQGLAGVSYEQYF
TRBJ2-7	-	-	TRBV28	TGTGCCAGCAGTTCACAGGGGGGGACCGAGTGGCAATACGAGCAGTACTTC	CASSSQGGTEWQYEQYF
TRBJ2-7	-	-	TRBV30	TGTGCCTGGAGTGTAGGTGGCGGGATTACCTACGAGCAGTACTTC	CAWSVGGGITYEQYF
TRBJ1-6	-	-	TRBV10-3	TGTGCCATCAGTGAGTCCGAGGATTATAATTCACCCCTCCACTTT	CAISESEDYNSPLHF
TRBJ2-1	-	-	TRBV7-6	TGTGCCAGCAGCTACGAATTTGATTCGGGTCTCGACAATGAGCAGTTCTTC	CASSYEFDSGLDNEQFF
TRBJ2-4	TRBD1	-	TRBV27	TGTGCCAGCAGTACGAAGGACAGGCCGAACATTCAGTACTTC	CASSTKDRPNIQYF
TRBJ1-1	TRBD1	-	TRBV6-5	TGTGCCAGCAGTTACAGGGGACAGGGGACAGTTGAAGCTTTCTTT	CASSYRGQGTVEAFF